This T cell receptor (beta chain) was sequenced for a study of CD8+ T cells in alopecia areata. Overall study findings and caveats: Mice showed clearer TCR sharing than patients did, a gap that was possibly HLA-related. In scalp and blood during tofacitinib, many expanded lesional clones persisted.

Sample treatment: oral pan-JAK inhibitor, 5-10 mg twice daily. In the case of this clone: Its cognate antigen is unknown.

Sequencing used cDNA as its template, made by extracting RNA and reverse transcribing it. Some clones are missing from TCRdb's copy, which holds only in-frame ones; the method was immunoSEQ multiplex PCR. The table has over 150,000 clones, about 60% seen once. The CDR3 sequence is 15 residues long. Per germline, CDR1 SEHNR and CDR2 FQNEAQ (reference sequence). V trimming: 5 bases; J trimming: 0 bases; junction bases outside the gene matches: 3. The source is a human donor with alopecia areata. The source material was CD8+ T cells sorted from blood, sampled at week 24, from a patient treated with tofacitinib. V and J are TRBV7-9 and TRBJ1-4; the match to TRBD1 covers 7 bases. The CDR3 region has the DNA TGTGCCAGCAGCCCGGGGACAGCAACTAATGAAAAACTGTTTTTT. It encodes CASSPGTATNEKLFF.